The next 26 T cell receptor beta chains were all read from a single sample in a study of prognosis after radiotherapy for stage I lung cancer. TCR beta CDR3 amplification from genomic DNA was performed by two-round multiplex PCR. During first-round PCR, primers specific to each TRBV and TRBJ gene were used. A single record per CDR3 protein comes from TCRdb applying MiXCR to the multiplex PCR reads. Of around 30,000 distinct CDR3 sequences listed, roughly 30% are singletons. The sequenced sample was PBMCs, obtained before or after stereotactic body radiation therapy (not recorded which). The origin of the receptors is a donor aged 50 or older with non-small cell lung cancer.

This clonotype was detected many times. This chain joins TRBV2 and TRBJ1-4, with a tentative D call TRBD1 (5 bases). V was pared by 3 bases and J by 8 bases, with 13 bases between. CDR1 is SNHLY and CDR2 is FYNNEI in the germline V gene. The CDR3 sequence is 14 residues long. CDR3 coding DNA: TGTGCCAGCAGTGAGGGGGGGTATCGGGAAAAACTGTTTTTT. Its protein is CASSEGGYREKLFF.

The CDR3: CASSWDRGLSYNSPLHF. For the CDR3, the DNA is TGTGCCAGCAGCTGGGACAGGGGCCTCTCCTATAATTCACCCCTCCACTTT. The chain joins TRBV28 to TRBJ1-6; 10 positions agree with TRBD1. CDR1 MDHEN and CDR2 SYDVKM come from the germline V gene. This CDR3 region has 17 residues. After removal of 6 bases from V and 0 bases from J, the junction contained 5 bases not matched to a gene.

This clonotype is judged medium-sized. The V and J genes are TRBV19 and TRBJ1-3; D ambiguous. V lost 3 bases, J lost 5 bases, and 5 bases lay in between. CDR1 and CDR2 (germline): LNHDA, SQIVND (reference sequence). This CDR3 has 12 residues. The CDR3 bases are TGTGCCAGTAGTATTGGGAGAAACACCATATATTTT. Translation gives CASSIGRNTIYF.

This clonotype has ten or more counts. The chain recombines TRBV4-1 with TRBJ2-5; perhaps D is TRBD1 or TRBD2 (5 bases each). Germline loops: CDR1 MGHRA, CDR2 YSYEKL. This CDR3 has 15 residues. The germline V and J ends were trimmed by 4 bases and 1 base, with 13 bases remaining between them. CDR3 region: CASSPPMGTQETQYF. For the CDR3, the DNA is TGCGCCAGCAGCCCGCCAATGGGGACCCAAGAGACCCAGTACTTC.

Points on this clonotype: Possible read error: a much larger clone is one base away. This chain links TRBV2 with TRBJ2-3; 12 positions match TRBD2. Germline lookup yields CDR1 SNHLY and CDR2 FYNNEI. CDR3 length: 15 residues. The CDR3 bases are TGTGCCAGCATACGACTAGCGGGAGCTGGAGATACGCAGTGTTTT. Its protein product is CASIRLAGAGDTQCF. Complete variable domain (other parts from reference TRBV2 and TRBJ2-3): EPEVTQTPSHQVTQMGQEVILRCVPISNHLYFYWYRQILGQKVEFLVSFYNNEISEKSEIFDDQFSVERPDGSNFTLKIRSTKLEDSAMYFCASIRLAGAGDTQCFGPGTRLTVL.

The table lists this clonotype with many counts. The chain carries TRBV7-8 and TRBJ1-1; unclear D gene. The CDR3 extends over 12 amino acids. The germline gives CDR1 SGHVS, CDR2 FQNEAQ. Trimming removed 2 bases from V and 11 bases from J, with 12 bases in between. CDR3 coding DNA: TGTGCCAGCAGCTTATGGAAGGGTAGTGCTTTCTTT. This codes for CASSLWKGSAFF.

This sequence joins TRBV12-3 or TRBV12-4 and TRBJ2-5; D uncertain. V lost 5 bases, J lost 4 bases, and 11 bases lay in between. The CDR3 runs 13 residues. The CDR3 spells CASSARGGETQYF. CDR3 in DNA: TGTGCCAGCAGTGCTAGAGGTGGAGAGACCCAGTACTTC.

This clonotype was seen ten or more times. The chain links TRBV7-2 to TRBJ2-1, with 11 bases lining up with TRBD2. The CDR3 extends over 16 amino acids. Germline V lookup: CDR1 SGHTA, CDR2 FQGNSA. Germline trimming cut 3 bases from V and 6 bases from J; bases unmatched to any gene: 7. CDR3 sequence: CASSLRLAGRTNEQFF. Here the CDR3 DNA reads TGTGCCAGCAGCTTGAGACTAGCGGGGCGAACCAATGAGCAGTTCTTC.

Comment on this clonotype: Since a much larger clone is just one base distant, this may be a read error. V gene TRBV19 combines with J gene TRBJ2-5, with D hard to call. V lost 5 bases, J lost 0 bases, and 13 bases lay in between. The V gene's germline CDR1 is LNHDA and CDR2 SQIVND (reference sequence). CDR3 length: 15 residues. The CDR3 protein is CASSPPWADQETQYF. The CDR3 bases are TGTGCCAGTAGTCCCCCCTGGGCGGACCAAGAGACCCAGTACTTC. Drawing the rest from reference TRBV19 and TRBJ2-5, the complete variable domain is DGGITQSPKYLFRKEGQNVTLSCEQNLNHDAMYWYRQDPGQGLRLIYYSQIVNDFQKGDIAEGYSVSREKKESFPLTVTSAQKNPTAFYLCASSPPWADQETQYFGPGTRLLVL.

This clonotype has just a few counts. This may arise from a read error, as a much more abundant clone is one base away. The rearrangement uses TRBV28 and TRBJ2-5, with a possible D match to TRBD2 (5 bases). Germline CDR1 reads MDHEN; CDR2 reads SYDVKM. The CDR3 is made up of 14 amino acids. CDR3 nucleotide sequence: TGTGCCAACAGTTTATTTATTGGGGAGGAGACCCAGTACTTC. Protein product: CANSLFIGEETQYF. The full variable domain, rest sourced from reference TRBV28 and TRBJ2-5, is DVKVTQSSRYLVKRTGEKVFLECVQDMDHENMFWYRQDPGLGLRLIYFSYDVKMKEKGDIPEGYSVSREKKERFSLILESASTNQTSMYLCANSLFIGEETQYFGPGTRLLVL.

This clonotype was detected many times. The chain is built from TRBV9 and TRBJ2-6; D might be TRBD2 (7 bases). Germline V gene lookup returns CDR1 SGDLS and CDR2 YYNGEE. V dropped 1 base and J dropped 2 bases, with 16 bases sitting between them. CDR3 length equals 18 residues. The CDR3 region is CASSVKGGGVTGANVLTF. As DNA, the CDR3 is TGTGCCAGCAGCGTAAAGGGAGGGGGAGTGACTGGGGCCAACGTCCTGACTTTC.

This clonotype appeared a few times. The CDR3: CASSRDRDRGDGYTF. The DNA for the CDR3 is TGTGCCAGCAGCAGGGACCGGGACAGGGGAGATGGCTACACCTTC. The gene calls are TRBV7-8 and TRBJ1-2; TRBD1 matches 10 bases. Germline CDR1 is SGHVS and CDR2 is FQNEAQ. The CDR3 is 15 residues long. V shed 5 bases, J shed 6 bases, and the junction held 9 bases outside the gene matches.

This clonotype was detected ten times or more. The chain combines TRBV10-3 with TRBJ2-1; D ambiguous. Trimming left V 0 bases short and J 6 bases short, with 9 bases between. CDR3 length: 14 amino acids. Germline V gene lookup returns CDR1 ENHRY and CDR2 SYGVKD. CDR3 sequence reads: CAISESTKVNEQFF. The DNA for the CDR3 is TGTGCCATCAGTGAGTCGACGAAGGTCAATGAGCAGTTCTTC.

This clonotype was detected many times. V is TRBV19 and J is TRBJ2-5; D remains ambiguous. This CDR3 has 13 residues. Looked up from germline, CDR1 is LNHDA and CDR2 is SQIVND (reference sequence). Trimming left V 5 bases short and J 5 bases short, with 12 bases between. CDR3 bases: TGTGCCAGTAGTGCCACAGAATACGAGACCCAGTACTTC. This codes for CASSATEYETQYF. The whole variable domain, remainder taken from reference TRBV19 and TRBJ2-5, is DGGITQSPKYLFRKEGQNVTLSCEQNLNHDAMYWYRQDPGQGLRLIYYSQIVNDFQKGDIAEGYSVSREKKESFPLTVTSAQKNPTAFYLCASSATEYETQYFGPGTRLLVL.

The chain combines TRBV6-1 with TRBJ2-1; D perhaps matches TRBD2 (6 bases). Germline values: CDR1 MNHNS, CDR2 SASEGT. The ends were cut back, 5 bases at V and 8 bases at J, with 19 bases in the middle. The CDR3 extends over 15 amino acids. Here the CDR3 DNA reads TGTGCCAGCAGTCCCCTCCCTAGGAGGGCCGATGAGCAGTTCTTC. This codes for CASSPLPRRADEQFF.

Remarks on this clonotype: Likely a read error: the CDR3 ends without its conserved phenylalanine or tryptophan. The chain is built from TRBV6-2 or TRBV6-3 and TRBJ2-2; D possibly matches TRBD1 or TRBD2 (5 bases each). Germline lookup yields CDR1 MNHEY and CDR2 SVGEGT. The CDR3 sequence is 12 residues long. Trimming shortened V by 3 bases and J by 7 bases, and 6 bases separated the two germline ends. The CDR3 sequence is CASSYGGGELFS. DNA for the CDR3: TGTGCCAGCAGTTATGGGGGCGGGGAGCTGTTTTCT.

This clonotype was seen ten or more times. The J gene is TRBJ2-2, the V gene TRBV19, with 8 bases aligning to TRBD2. J gave up 6 bases and V 6 bases, and 9 bases lay outside the gene matches. The CDR3 is 15 residues long. From germline, CDR1 is LNHDA and CDR2 SQIVND (reference sequence). CDR3 in DNA: TGTGCCAGTAGACAACCGGGACTAGGGGCCGGGGAGCTGTTTTTT. This codes for CASRQPGLGAGELFF.

This clonotype was found many times. V is TRBV7-9 and J is TRBJ2-7, with D tentatively TRBD1 (5 bases). The germline CDR1 and CDR2 sequences are SEHNR and FQNEAQ (reference sequence). V was trimmed by 6 bases and J by 4 bases, leaving 10 bases between them. CDR3 length equals 12 residues. CDR3 residues: CASSSRVYEQYF. Here the CDR3 DNA reads TGTGCCAGCAGTTCCAGGGTTTACGAGCAGTACTTC.

In the case of this clonotype: With a far larger clone one base away, a read error is the likely cause. This chain uses TRBV6-4 with TRBJ1-6, with D tentatively TRBD1 (5 bases). V dropped 5 bases and J dropped 4 bases, with 9 bases sitting between them. This CDR3 spans 14 amino acids. CDR1 and CDR2 (germline): MRHNA, SNTAGT. CDR3 bases: TGTGCCAGCAGTTCAGGGTCTTATAATTCACCCCTCCACTTT. This gives the protein CASSSGSYNSPLHF.

This clonotype was recorded many times. The chain has TRBV6-4 and TRBJ1-5; D may be TRBD1 (6 bases). V lost 6 bases to trimming and J lost 9 bases, with 15 bases between them. The germline V gene has CDR1 MRHNA and CDR2 SNTAGT. The CDR3 loop spans 13 amino acids. CDR3 nucleotide sequence: TGTGCCAGCAGGGACAGTCCGGGCCGGCCCCAGCATTTT. Protein: CASRDSPGRPQHF.

The table lists this clonotype with many counts. This sequence joins TRBV10-2 and TRBJ2-7, with D maybe TRBD2 (5 bases). Germline-derived CDR1 and CDR2 are WSHSY and SAAADI. The V and J ends lost 4 bases and 7 bases respectively, with 17 bases between them. The length of the CDR3 is 14 residues. CDR3 residues: CASSVGRSGGEQYF. The CDR3, as DNA: TGCGCCAGCAGTGTAGGGCGTTCAGGCGGGGAGCAGTACTTC.

This clonotype was recorded many times. V usage is TRBV7-9 and J usage is TRBJ2-7; 9 positions match TRBD1. V lost 1 base and J lost 5; bases outside the gene matches: 9. The CDR3 spans 16 residues. Germline lookup yields CDR1 SEHNR and CDR2 FQNEAQ (reference sequence). CDR3 residues: CASSLGHSRQGDEQYF. The CDR3 nucleotides are TGTGCCAGCAGCTTAGGGCACAGTAGACAGGGGGACGAGCAGTACTTC.

Details on this clonotype: A far bigger clonotype differs at one base, so this is likely a read error. V and J are TRBV6-4 and TRBJ1-6; perhaps TRBD1 as D (6 bases). The germline V and J ends were trimmed by 6 bases and 9 bases, with 18 bases remaining between them. Germline loops: CDR1 MRHNA, CDR2 SNTAGT. The CDR3 is made up of 15 amino acids. The CDR3 DNA is TGTGCCAGCAGGAGGGAGGTGGGAGGGGGTTCACCCCTCCACTTT. It specifies CASRREVGGGSPLHF.

This rearrangement joins TRBV28 to TRBJ2-7; weak D call: TRBD1 (6 bases). The germline V gene encodes CDR1 MDHEN and CDR2 SYDVKM. CDR3 size: 17 residues. Trimming took 2 bases from V and 0 from J, leaving 17 bases between them. The CDR3 sequence is CASSLDRRDINSYEQYF. For the CDR3, the DNA is TGTGCCAGCAGTTTAGACCGTCGGGACATTAACTCCTACGAGCAGTACTTC.

In its sample, this clonotype was seen many times. For the CDR3, the DNA is TGTGCCAGCCCCTCCGGTGCTAGCGGGAGTACCCACGAGCAGTACTTC. This sequence encodes CASPSGASGSTHEQYF. The rearrangement links TRBV12-3 or TRBV12-4 to TRBJ2-7; 10 nucleotides agree with TRBD2. CDR3 length: 16 residues. The V segment lost 8 bases and the J segment 5 bases; nucleotides outside the gene matches: 15.

This chain connects TRBV28 to TRBJ2-7, with D possibly being TRBD2 (5 bases). This CDR3 has 14 amino acids. Trimming removed 6 bases from V and 3 bases from J, with 15 bases in between. Germline assignment: CDR1 MDHEN and CDR2 SYDVKM. The CDR3: CASRATGKGYEQYF. CDR3 nucleotide sequence: TGTGCCAGCAGGGCAACGGGAAAGGGCTACGAGCAGTACTTC. Drawing the rest from reference TRBV28 and TRBJ2-7, the complete variable domain is DVKVTQSSRYLVKRTGEKVFLECVQDMDHENMFWYRQDPGLGLRLIYFSYDVKMKEKGDIPEGYSVSREKKERFSLILESASTNQTSMYLCASRATGKGYEQYFGPGTRLTVT.